This TCR beta chain was documented in a study of patients and donors after allogeneic stem cell transplantation. TCRdb reprocessed the RT-PCR reads via MiXCR and lists one record per CDR3 protein. The sample carries about 96,000 distinct CDR3 sequences, roughly 48% recorded once. The sequence was collected from a human donor who was either an allogeneic HSCT recipient or a stem cell or donor lymphocyte infusion donor (not recorded which). It is not recorded whose cells these are; they may come from a transplant donor. Input material: blood, either unsorted or a sorted T cell fraction (not recorded which).

Here the CDR3 reads CASSFGESTEAFF. The CDR3 DNA is TGTGCCAGCAGTTTTGGGGAATCCACTGAAGCTTTCTTT. This chain links TRBV12-3 or TRBV12-4 with TRBJ1-1; D is unresolved. V was trimmed by 3 bases and J by 4 bases, leaving 9 bases between them. This CDR3 comprises 13 residues.